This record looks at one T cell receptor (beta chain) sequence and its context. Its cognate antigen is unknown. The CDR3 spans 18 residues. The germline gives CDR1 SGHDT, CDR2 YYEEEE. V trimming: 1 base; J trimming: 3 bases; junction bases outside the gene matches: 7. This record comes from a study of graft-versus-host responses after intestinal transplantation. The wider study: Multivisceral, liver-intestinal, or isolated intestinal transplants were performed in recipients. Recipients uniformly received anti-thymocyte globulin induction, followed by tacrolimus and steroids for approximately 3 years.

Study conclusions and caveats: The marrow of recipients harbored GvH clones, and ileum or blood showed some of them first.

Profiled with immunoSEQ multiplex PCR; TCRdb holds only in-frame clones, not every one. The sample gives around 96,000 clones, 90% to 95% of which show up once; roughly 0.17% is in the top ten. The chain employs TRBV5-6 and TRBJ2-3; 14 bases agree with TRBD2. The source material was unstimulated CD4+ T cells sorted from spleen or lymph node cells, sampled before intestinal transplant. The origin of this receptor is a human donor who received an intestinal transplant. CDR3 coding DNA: TGTGCCAGCAGCTTGTTTGGGACTAGCGGGGGAAAAACAGATACGCAGTATTTT. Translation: CASSLFGTSGGKTDTQYF.